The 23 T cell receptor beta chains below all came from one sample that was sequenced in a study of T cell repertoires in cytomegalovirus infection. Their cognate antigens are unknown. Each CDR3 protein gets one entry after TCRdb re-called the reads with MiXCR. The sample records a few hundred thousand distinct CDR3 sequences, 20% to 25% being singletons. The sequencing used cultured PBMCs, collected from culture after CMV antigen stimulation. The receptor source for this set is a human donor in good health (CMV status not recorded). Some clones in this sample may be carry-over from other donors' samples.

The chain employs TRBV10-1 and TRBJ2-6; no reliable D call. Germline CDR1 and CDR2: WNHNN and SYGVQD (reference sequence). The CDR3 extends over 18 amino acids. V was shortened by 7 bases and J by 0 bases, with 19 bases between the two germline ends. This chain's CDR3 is CASNPPFGPHSGANVLTF. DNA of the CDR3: TGCGCCAGCAATCCCCCTTTTGGGCCACACTCTGGGGCCAACGTCCTGACTTTC.

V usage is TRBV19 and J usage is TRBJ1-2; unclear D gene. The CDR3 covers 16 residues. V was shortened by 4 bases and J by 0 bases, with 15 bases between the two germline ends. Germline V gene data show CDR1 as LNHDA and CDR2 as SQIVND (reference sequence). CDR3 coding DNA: TGTGCCAGTAGTACCCTCGGGAGGGCCTCTAACTATGGCTACACCTTC. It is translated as CASSTLGRASNYGYTF.

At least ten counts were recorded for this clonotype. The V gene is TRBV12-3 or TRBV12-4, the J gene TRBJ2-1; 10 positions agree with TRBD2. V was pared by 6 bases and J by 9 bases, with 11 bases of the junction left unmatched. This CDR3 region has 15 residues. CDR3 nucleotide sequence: TGTGCCAGCAGGGAAGCGGGAGGGCCGGCATTTGAGCAGTTCTTC. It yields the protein CASREAGGPAFEQFF.

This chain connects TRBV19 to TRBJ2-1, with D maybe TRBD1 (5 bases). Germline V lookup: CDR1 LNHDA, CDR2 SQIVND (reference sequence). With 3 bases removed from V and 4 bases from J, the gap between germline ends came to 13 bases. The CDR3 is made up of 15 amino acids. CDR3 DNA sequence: TGTGCCAGTAGTATCACCAGGGCCTCTTACAATGAGCAGTTCTTC. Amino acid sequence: CASSITRASYNEQFF.

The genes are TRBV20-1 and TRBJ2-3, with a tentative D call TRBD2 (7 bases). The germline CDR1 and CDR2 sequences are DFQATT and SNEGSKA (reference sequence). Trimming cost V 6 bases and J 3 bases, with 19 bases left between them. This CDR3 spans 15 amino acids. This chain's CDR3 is CSASPGGRRTDTQYF. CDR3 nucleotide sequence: TGCAGTGCCTCCCCGGGGGGCAGGCGAACAGATACGCAGTATTTT.

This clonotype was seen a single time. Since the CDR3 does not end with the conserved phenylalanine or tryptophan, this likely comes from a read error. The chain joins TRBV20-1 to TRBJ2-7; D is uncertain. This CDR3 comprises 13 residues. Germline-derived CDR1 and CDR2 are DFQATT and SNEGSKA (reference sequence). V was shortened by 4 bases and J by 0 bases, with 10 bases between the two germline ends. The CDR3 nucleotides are TGCAGTGCTAAGGATGCCTCCTCCTACGAGCAGTACTTG. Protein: CSAKDASSYEQYL.

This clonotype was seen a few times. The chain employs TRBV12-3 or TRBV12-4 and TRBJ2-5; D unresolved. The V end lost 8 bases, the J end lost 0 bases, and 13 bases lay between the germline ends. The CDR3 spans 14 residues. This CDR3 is CASGHSGHQETQYF. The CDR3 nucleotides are TGTGCCAGCGGGCACTCCGGCCACCAAGAGACCCAGTACTTC.

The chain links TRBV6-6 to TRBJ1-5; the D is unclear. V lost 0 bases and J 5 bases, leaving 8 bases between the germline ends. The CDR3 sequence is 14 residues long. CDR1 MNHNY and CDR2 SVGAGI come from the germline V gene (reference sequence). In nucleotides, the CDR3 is TGTGCCAGCAGTTACTCGACGGCGGATCAGCCCCAGCATTTT. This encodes CASSYSTADQPQHF.

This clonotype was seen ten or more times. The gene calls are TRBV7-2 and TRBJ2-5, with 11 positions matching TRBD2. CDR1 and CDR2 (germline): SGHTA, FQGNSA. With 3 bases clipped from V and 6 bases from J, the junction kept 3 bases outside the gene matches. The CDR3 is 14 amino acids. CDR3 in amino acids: CASSLGLAVKTQYF. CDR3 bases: TGTGCCAGCAGCTTGGGACTAGCGGTAAAGACCCAGTACTTC.

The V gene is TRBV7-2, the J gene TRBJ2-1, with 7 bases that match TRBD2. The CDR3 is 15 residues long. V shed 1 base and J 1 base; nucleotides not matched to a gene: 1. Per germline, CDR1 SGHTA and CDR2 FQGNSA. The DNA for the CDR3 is TGTGCCAGCAGCTTAGGGCGGGAGTCCTACAATGAGCAGTTCTTC. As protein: CASSLGRESYNEQFF.

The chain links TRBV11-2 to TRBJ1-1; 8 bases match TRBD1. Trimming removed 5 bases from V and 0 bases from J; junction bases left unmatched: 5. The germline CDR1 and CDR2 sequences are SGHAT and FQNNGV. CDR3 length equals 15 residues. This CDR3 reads CASSIRDRLNTEAFF. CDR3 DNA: TGTGCCAGCAGCATTCGGGACAGGTTGAACACTGAAGCTTTCTTT.

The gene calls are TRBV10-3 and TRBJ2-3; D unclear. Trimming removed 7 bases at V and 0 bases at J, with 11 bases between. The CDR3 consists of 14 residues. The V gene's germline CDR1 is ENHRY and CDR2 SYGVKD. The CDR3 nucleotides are TGTGCCATCAATCCAGCAGAAAGCACAGATACGCAGTATTTT. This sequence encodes CAINPAESTDTQYF.

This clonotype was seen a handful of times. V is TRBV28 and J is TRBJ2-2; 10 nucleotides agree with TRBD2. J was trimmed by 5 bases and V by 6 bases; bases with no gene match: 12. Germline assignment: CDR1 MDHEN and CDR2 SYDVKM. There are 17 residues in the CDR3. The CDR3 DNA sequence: TGTGCCAGCAGAAGACGATCTAGCGGGAGAGGAACCGGGGAGCTGTTTTTT. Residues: CASRRRSSGRGTGELFF.

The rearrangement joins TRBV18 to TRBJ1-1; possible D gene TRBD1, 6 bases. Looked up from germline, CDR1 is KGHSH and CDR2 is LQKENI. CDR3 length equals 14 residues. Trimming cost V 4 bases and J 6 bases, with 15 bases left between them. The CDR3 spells CASSLPTGTPEAFF. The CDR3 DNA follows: TGTGCCAGCTCACTACCTACAGGGACCCCTGAAGCTTTCTTT. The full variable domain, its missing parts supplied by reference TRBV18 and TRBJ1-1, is NAGVMQNPRHLVRRRGQEARLRCSPMKGHSHVYWYRQLPEEGLKFMVYLQKENIIDESGMPKERFSAEFPKEGPSILRIQQVVRGDSAAYFCASSLPTGTPEAFFGQGTRLTVV.

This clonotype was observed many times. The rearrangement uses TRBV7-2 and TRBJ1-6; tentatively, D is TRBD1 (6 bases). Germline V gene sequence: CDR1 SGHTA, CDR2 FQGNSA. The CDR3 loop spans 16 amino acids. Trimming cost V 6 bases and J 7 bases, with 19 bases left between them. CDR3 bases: TGTGCCAGCAGGATACAGGGTACATCGGGGAATTCACCCCTCCACTTT. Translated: CASRIQGTSGNSPLHF. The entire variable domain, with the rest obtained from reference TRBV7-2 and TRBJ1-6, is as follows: GAGVSQSPSNKVTEKGKDVELRCDPISGHTALYWYRQSLGQGLEFLIYFQGNSAPDKSGLPSDRFSAERTGGSVSTLTIQRTQQEDSAVYLCASRIQGTSGNSPLHFGNGTRLTVT.

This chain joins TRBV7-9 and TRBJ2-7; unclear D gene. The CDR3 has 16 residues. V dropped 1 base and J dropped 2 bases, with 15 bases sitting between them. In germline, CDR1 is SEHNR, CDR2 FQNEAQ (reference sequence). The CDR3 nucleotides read TGTGCCAGCAGCTTAGTGGGTTTGGCGGCAACCTACGAGCAGTACTTC. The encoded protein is CASSLVGLAATYEQYF.

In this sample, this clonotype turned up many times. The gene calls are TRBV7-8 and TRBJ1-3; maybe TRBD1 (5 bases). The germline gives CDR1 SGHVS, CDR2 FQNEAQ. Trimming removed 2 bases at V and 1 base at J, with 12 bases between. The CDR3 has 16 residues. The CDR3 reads CASSLKRDWSGNTIYF. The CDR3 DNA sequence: TGTGCCAGCAGCTTAAAAAGGGACTGGTCTGGAAACACCATATATTTT.

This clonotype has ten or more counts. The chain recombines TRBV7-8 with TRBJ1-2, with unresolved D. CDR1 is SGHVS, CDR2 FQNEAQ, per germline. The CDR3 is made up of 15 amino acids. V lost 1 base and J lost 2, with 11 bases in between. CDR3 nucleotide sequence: TGTGCCAGCAGCTTAGTTAGCAGATTCAACTATGGCTACACCTTC. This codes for CASSLVSRFNYGYTF. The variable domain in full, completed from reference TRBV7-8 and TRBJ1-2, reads GAGVSQSPRYKVAKRGQDVALRCDPISGHVSLFWYQQALGQGPEFLTYFQNEAQLDKSGLPSDRFFAERPEGSVSTLKIQRTQQEDSAVYLCASSLVSRFNYGYTFGSGTRLTVV.

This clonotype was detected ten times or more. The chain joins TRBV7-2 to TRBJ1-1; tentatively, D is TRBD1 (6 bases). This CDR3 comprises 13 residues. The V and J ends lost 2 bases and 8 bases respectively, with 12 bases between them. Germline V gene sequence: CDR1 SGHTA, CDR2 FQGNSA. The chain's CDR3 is CASSLIGGQEAFF. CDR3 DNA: TGTGCCAGCAGCTTAATAGGCGGACAGGAAGCTTTCTTT.

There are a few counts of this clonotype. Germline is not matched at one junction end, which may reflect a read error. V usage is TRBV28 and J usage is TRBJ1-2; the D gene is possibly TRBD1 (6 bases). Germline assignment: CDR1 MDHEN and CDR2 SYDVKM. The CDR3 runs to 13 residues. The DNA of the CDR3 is TGTGCCAGCAGTTTGTTGAATGGGGGGGGCCGCTCCTTC. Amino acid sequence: CASSLLNGGGRSF.

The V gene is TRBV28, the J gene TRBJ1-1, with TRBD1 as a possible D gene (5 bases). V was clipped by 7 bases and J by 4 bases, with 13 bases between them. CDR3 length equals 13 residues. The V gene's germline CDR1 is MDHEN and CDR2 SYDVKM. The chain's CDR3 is CASISGGSTEAFF. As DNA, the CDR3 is TGTGCCAGCATCTCGGGGGGGTCCACTGAAGCTTTCTTT.

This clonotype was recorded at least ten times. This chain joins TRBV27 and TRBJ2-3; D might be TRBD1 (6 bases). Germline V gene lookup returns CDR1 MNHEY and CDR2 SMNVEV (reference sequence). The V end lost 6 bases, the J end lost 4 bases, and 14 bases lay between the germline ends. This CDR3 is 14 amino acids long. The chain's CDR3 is CASRKPDSSDTQYF. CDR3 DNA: TGTGCCAGCAGAAAACCGGACAGTTCAGATACGCAGTATTTT.

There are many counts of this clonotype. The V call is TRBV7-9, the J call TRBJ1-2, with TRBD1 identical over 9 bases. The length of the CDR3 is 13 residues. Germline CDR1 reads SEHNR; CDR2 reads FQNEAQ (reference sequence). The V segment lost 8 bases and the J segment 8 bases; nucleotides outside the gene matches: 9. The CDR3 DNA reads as TGTGCCAGCGGAGGACAGGGGATTGGGGGCTACACCTTC. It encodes CASGGQGIGGYTF.